The 10 T cell receptor beta chains below all came from one sample that was sequenced in a study of cytomegalovirus exposure and HLA in healthy donors. Only in-frame clones appear in the TCRdb table, and some are missing; sequencing was by immunoSEQ multiplex PCR. The sample yields under 75,000 clones, 90% to 96% seen once. The specimen sequenced was PBMCs. These receptors all stem from a woman aged 18-35 years in good health and CMV-seronegative.

V usage is TRBV6-5 and J usage is TRBJ2-7; TRBD2 matches 7 bases. Germline-derived CDR1 and CDR2 are MNHEY and SVGAGI. The CDR3 is 15 residues long. The junction had 9 bases not matched to a gene; V was cut back by 3 bases and J by 4 bases. This CDR3 is CASSYRAGAGYEQYF. In DNA form, the CDR3 reads TGTGCCAGCAGTTATAGGGCGGGAGCGGGATACGAGCAGTACTTC.

Comments on this clone: A junction boundary mismatches the germline segment, possibly from a read error. This chain uses TRBV7-6 with TRBJ1-1, with D unresolved. Germline V CDR1 and CDR2: SGHVS, FNYEAQ. The length of the CDR3 is 15 residues. CDR3 nucleotides: TGTGGCAGCAGCTTAGGTCCAGACTCATTCTCTGAAGCTTTCTTT. Encoded protein: CGSSLGPDSFSEAFF.

This clone has just one count. The CDR3 sequence is CASSLSGNTIYF. The CDR3, as DNA: TGTGCCAGCAGTTTAAGCGGAAACACCATATATTTT. The gene calls are TRBV28 and TRBJ1-3; D remains ambiguous. There are 12 residues in the CDR3. V gave up 2 bases and J gave up 4 bases, with 3 bases separating them. CDR1 is MDHEN and CDR2 is SYDVKM in the germline V gene.

The chain has TRBV6-6 and TRBJ1-2, with TRBD1 identical over 11 bases. Germline CDR1 is MNHNY and CDR2 is SVGAGI (reference sequence). The V segment lost 8 bases and the J segment 8 bases; nucleotides outside the gene matches: 13. The CDR3 runs 15 residues. CDR3 amino acids: CASGTGGVGVSGYTF. The CDR3 DNA follows: TGTGCCAGCGGGACAGGGGGAGTTGGGGTGTCGGGCTACACCTTC.

The chain combines TRBV4-3 with TRBJ2-1; TRBD1 matches at 7 bases. V lost 2 bases to trimming and J lost 10 bases; unmatched junction nucleotides: 5. The germline V gene encodes CDR1 LGHNA and CDR2 YSLEER. This CDR3 spans 13 amino acids. The CDR3 spells CASSQRQGREQFF. In nucleotides, the CDR3 is TGCGCCAGCAGCCAAAGACAGGGTCGGGAGCAGTTCTTC.

The chain couples TRBV4-2 to TRBJ2-2, with no clear D. The CDR3 runs 13 residues. CDR1 LGHNA and CDR2 YNFKEQ come from the germline V gene. Trimming cost V 1 base and J 3 bases, with 3 bases left between them. The CDR3 region is CASSQADTGELFF. Here the CDR3 DNA reads TGTGCCAGCAGCCAAGCGGACACCGGGGAGCTGTTTTTT.

CDR3 nucleotides: TGCAGCGTTGAAGGGGGGACAGGGGCCAATGAGCAGTTCTTC. It specifies CSVEGGTGANEQFF. V and J are TRBV29-1 and TRBJ2-1; 10 nucleotides align to TRBD1. In germline, CDR1 is SQVTM, CDR2 ANQGSEA. V was clipped by 1 base and J by 6 bases; unmatched bases: 3. The CDR3 has 14 residues.

This chain joins TRBV15 and TRBJ1-2, with TRBD1 identical over 12 bases. The CDR3 is 15 residues long. The germline CDR1 and CDR2 sequences are LNHNV and YYDKDF (reference sequence). V dropped 5 bases and J dropped 5; count of bases not matched to a gene: 6. CDR3 DNA sequence: TGTGCCACCAGCCCCCGGGACAGGGGGCCGTATGGCTACACCTTC. Its translation is CATSPRDRGPYGYTF.

The genes are TRBV11-2 and TRBJ2-3, with 9 bases fitting TRBD2. Germline values: CDR1 SGHAT, CDR2 FQNNGV. The trim removed 7 bases at V and 11 bases at J, leaving 10 bases unmatched. The CDR3 totals 13 residues. DNA of the CDR3: TGTGCCAGCAACCTAGCGGGAAGGGGTCGGCAGTATTTT. Residues: CASNLAGRGRQYF. Variable domain in full (rest from reference TRBV11-2 and TRBJ2-3): EAGVAQSPRYKIIEKRQSVAFWCNPISGHATLYWYQQILGQGPKLLIQFQNNGVVDDSQLPKDRFSAERLKGVDSTLKIQPAKLEDSAVYLCASNLAGRGRQYFGPGTRLTVL.

The chain links TRBV6-5 to TRBJ2-1; TRBD2 matches 9 bases. The CDR3 contains 15 residues. The germline V gene encodes CDR1 MNHEY and CDR2 SVGAGI. V shed 5 bases, J shed 8 bases, and the junction held 10 bases outside the gene matches. CDR3 amino acids: CASSRGVAGVDEQFF. As DNA, the CDR3 is TGTGCCAGCAGTCGGGGGGTAGCGGGGGTGGATGAGCAGTTCTTC.